This paragraph reports one TCR beta chain. The antigen remains undetermined. Germline CDR1 is SGHRS and CDR2 is YFSETQ. This CDR3 is 14 amino acids long. This entry is derived from a study of T cells expressing NK-cell markers. Study-level information: Repertoire data for TCR beta were derived from sorted T cells (CD3+CD56+NKG2C+, CD3+CD56+NKG2C- and CD3+CD56-NKG2C+).

General study findings and limits: Researchers report these clonotypes also headed the CD3+CD56-NKG2C+ fraction in several donors.

From its re-call of the 5' RACE reads, TCRdb lists each CDR3 protein once, without DNA. Its clone listing holds 300,000 to 500,000 distinct CDR3 sequences. The sequence came from a woman in her 50s in good health. Sequenced sample: blood T cells: a sorted CD56 or NKG2C T cell subset, CD4+ or CD8+ T cells, or bulk PBMC T cells (not recorded which). This chain links TRBV5-1 with TRBJ1-1. This chain's CDR3 is CASSYMGFGTEAFF.